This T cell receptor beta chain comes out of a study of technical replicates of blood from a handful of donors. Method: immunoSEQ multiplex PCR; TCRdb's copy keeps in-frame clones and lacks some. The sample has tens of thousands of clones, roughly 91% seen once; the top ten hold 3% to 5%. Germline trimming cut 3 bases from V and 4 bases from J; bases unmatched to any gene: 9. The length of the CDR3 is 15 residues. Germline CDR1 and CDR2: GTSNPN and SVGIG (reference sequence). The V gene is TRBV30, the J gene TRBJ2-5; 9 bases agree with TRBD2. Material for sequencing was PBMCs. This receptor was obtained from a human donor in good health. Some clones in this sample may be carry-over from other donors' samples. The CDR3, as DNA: TGTGCCTGGAGCTTTAGCGGGAGTGATGGAGAGACCCAGTACTTC. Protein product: CAWSFSGSDGETQYF.